Below, 28 T cell receptor beta chains from the same sample are listed, as sequenced in a study of cytomegalovirus exposure and HLA in healthy donors. A multiplex PCR was run with 60 Vbeta primers and 13 Jbeta primers. The method was immunoSEQ multiplex PCR; TCRdb's version includes in-frame clones alone and lacks a portion of them. Its clone listing holds 50,000 or so clones. What was sequenced was PBMCs. These receptors were taken from a man aged 50 to 60 in good health and CMV-seropositive.

This chain connects TRBV7-9 to TRBJ1-1, with D possibly matching TRBD1 (6 bases). Trimming removed 1 base from V and 6 bases from J, with 9 bases in between. Germline loops: CDR1 SEHNR, CDR2 FQNEAQ (reference sequence). This CDR3 has 13 residues. The CDR3 loop is CASSLGGPAEAFF. The DNA of the CDR3 is TGTGCCAGCAGCTTAGGGGGGCCGGCTGAAGCTTTCTTT.

The chain recombines TRBV14 with TRBJ2-7; 8 bases align to TRBD1. V shed 1 base, J shed 6 bases, and the junction held 11 bases outside the gene matches. Germline CDR1 is SGHDN and CDR2 is FVKESK. The CDR3 loop spans 16 amino acids. The CDR3 nucleotides are TGTGCCAGCAGCCAAGTCCTGGCAGGGGGCTCGGGCGAGCAGTACTTC. Its protein product is CASSQVLAGGSGEQYF.

The V call is TRBV6-1, the J call TRBJ1-1; D is unclear. The CDR3 spans 11 residues. Germline CDR1 is MNHNS and CDR2 is SASEGT. Trimming took 3 bases from V and 9 from J, leaving 8 bases between them. The CDR3 DNA reads TGTGCCAGCAGTGAGCAGGTTAAAGCTTTCTTT. Encoded protein: CASSEQVKAFF.

The chain employs TRBV11-1 and TRBJ2-7; D is unresolved. The CDR3 has 13 residues. Trimming cost V 2 bases and J 6 bases, with 11 bases left between them. CDR1 is SGHAT, CDR2 FQDESV, per germline (reference sequence). The CDR3 coding sequence is TGTGCCAGCAGCTTAAGCTATCCCGGCGAGCAGTACTTC. It codes for CASSLSYPGEQYF.

The V gene is TRBV11-2, the J gene TRBJ2-7, with D tentatively TRBD2 (6 bases). V lost 0 bases, J lost 6 bases, and 9 bases lay in between. CDR1 is SGHAT and CDR2 is FQNNGV in the germline V gene. The CDR3 spans 13 residues. The CDR3: CASSLEGGSEQYF. As DNA, the CDR3 is TGTGCCAGCAGCTTAGAGGGAGGTAGCGAGCAGTACTTC.

The chain employs TRBV6-5 and TRBJ2-7; weak D call: TRBD1 (6 bases). V lost 6 bases and J 3 bases, leaving 12 bases between the germline ends. The germline CDR1 and CDR2 sequences are MNHEY and SVGAGI. The CDR3 totals 13 residues. The CDR3 loop is CASRGTFLYEQYF. CDR3 in DNA: TGTGCCAGCAGGGGGACATTCCTCTACGAGCAGTACTTC.

This chain links TRBV28 with TRBJ2-7; 7 nucleotides align to TRBD1. The junction had 5 bases not matched to a gene; V was cut back by 3 bases and J by 3 bases. The CDR3 is 14 amino acids. Germline lookup yields CDR1 MDHEN and CDR2 SYDVKM. The CDR3 DNA sequence: TGTGCCAGCAGTTTGGACAGGTCGAACTACGAGCAGTACTTC. Its protein product is CASSLDRSNYEQYF. Looking up the rest from reference TRBV28 and TRBJ2-7 gives the full variable domain: DVKVTQSSRYLVKRTGEKVFLECVQDMDHENMFWYRQDPGLGLRLIYFSYDVKMKEKGDIPEGYSVSREKKERFSLILESASTNQTSMYLCASSLDRSNYEQYFGPGTRLTVT.

The chain joins TRBV25-1 to TRBJ2-2; tentatively, D is TRBD1 (5 bases). The CDR3 has 17 residues. Trimming removed 0 bases at V and 4 bases at J, with 15 bases between. Germline CDR1 MGHDK, CDR2 SYGVNS. CDR3 amino acids: CASSEYPRARGTGELFF. DNA of the CDR3: TGTGCCAGCAGTGAATACCCCAGGGCTAGAGGCACCGGGGAGCTGTTTTTT. The full variable domain, rest sourced from reference TRBV25-1 and TRBJ2-2, is EADIYQTPRYLVIGTGKKITLECSQTMGHDKMYWYQQDPGMELHLIHYSYGVNSTEKGDLSSESTVSRIRTEHFPLTLESARPSHTSQYLCASSEYPRARGTGELFFGEGSRLTVL.

V gene TRBV7-9 combines with J gene TRBJ1-1; 9 bases map to TRBD1. From germline, CDR1 is SEHNR and CDR2 FQNEAQ (reference sequence). The J segment lost 5 bases and the V segment lost 5 bases, leaving 12 bases of the junction unmatched. The CDR3 runs 16 residues. CDR3 residues: CASSQPPRDRDTEAFF. Here the CDR3 DNA reads TGTGCCAGCAGCCAACCCCCCCGGGACAGGGATACTGAAGCTTTCTTT.

V is TRBV28 and J is TRBJ2-2; possible D gene TRBD2, 6 bases. The CDR3 is made up of 15 amino acids. Germline-derived CDR1 and CDR2 are MDHEN and SYDVKM. V gave up 2 bases and J gave up 5 bases, with 12 bases separating them. The CDR3 DNA reads as TGTGCCAGCAGTTTAGAAGGACTATTAACCGGGGAGCTGTTTTTT. This encodes CASSLEGLLTGELFF.

The rearrangement links TRBV5-6 to TRBJ2-7; the D gene is possibly TRBD1 (5 bases). The CDR3 is 14 residues long. Looked up from germline, CDR1 is SGHDT and CDR2 is YYEEEE. Trimming removed 9 bases from V and 0 bases from J, with 16 bases in between. The CDR3 region is CATVRRGISYEQYF. CDR3 bases: TGTGCCACCGTGCGAAGGGGAATCTCCTACGAGCAGTACTTC.

The rearrangement links TRBV7-2 to TRBJ2-3; D remains unclear. The CDR3 has 15 residues. Trimming took off 1 base at V and 4 bases at J, with 12 bases between the two ends. Germline CDR1 SGHTA, CDR2 FQGNSA. CDR3 nucleotide sequence: TGTGCCAGCAGCTTAGGAGTTCTAGACTCAGATACGCAGTATTTT. This translates into CASSLGVLDSDTQYF.

The V call is TRBV19, the J call TRBJ1-1; D perhaps matches TRBD1 (5 bases). The CDR3 sequence is 14 residues long. The germline V gene has CDR1 LNHDA and CDR2 SQIVND (reference sequence). V was clipped by 3 bases and J by 1 base, with 9 bases between them. This CDR3 reads CASSISTGNTEAFF. DNA for the CDR3: TGTGCCAGTAGTATTAGTACAGGGAACACTGAAGCTTTCTTT.

The rearrangement joins TRBV9 to TRBJ2-7; the D gene is possibly TRBD1 (6 bases). Germline-derived CDR1 and CDR2 are SGDLS and YYNGEE. V was shortened by 3 bases and J by 6 bases, with 19 bases between the two germline ends. CDR3 size: 15 residues. The chain's CDR3 is CASSATGTTAAEQYF. Here the CDR3 DNA reads TGTGCCAGCAGCGCTACAGGGACAACAGCAGCCGAGCAGTACTTC.

CDR3 amino acids: CASSFGQQKGYTF. The CDR3 DNA follows: TGTGCCAGCAGTTTTGGGCAGCAAAAGGGCTACACCTTC. The chain links TRBV27 to TRBJ1-2; D gene unclear. Germline CDR1 is MNHEY and CDR2 is SMNVEV (reference sequence). Trimming cost V 3 bases and J 8 bases, with 13 bases left between them. CDR3 length: 13 amino acids.

The rearrangement joins TRBV11-2 to TRBJ1-2, with 8 bases aligning to TRBD1. This CDR3 is built from 14 residues. V lost 0 bases to trimming and J lost 7 bases; unmatched junction nucleotides: 4. The germline V gene encodes CDR1 SGHAT and CDR2 FQNNGV. This chain's CDR3 is CASSLDDRGAGYTF. CDR3 nucleotide sequence: TGTGCCAGCAGCTTAGATGACAGGGGCGCTGGCTACACCTTC.

V gene TRBV20-1 combines with J gene TRBJ2-7; the D is unclear. This CDR3 contains 10 residues. The germline CDR1 and CDR2 sequences are DFQATT and SNEGSKA (reference sequence). Between the trimmed V and J ends, which lost 3 bases and 6 bases, there was a span of 6 bases. CDR3 sequence (DNA): TGCAGTGCTAGTAACGGCGAGCAGTACTTC. Its protein is CSASNGEQYF.

V is TRBV5-6 and J is TRBJ1-2, with D perhaps matching TRBD1 (5 bases). CDR1 is SGHDT and CDR2 is YYEEEE in the germline V gene. CDR3 length equals 13 residues. Deletions cut 4 bases from V and 2 bases from J, with 9 bases between. CDR3 protein: CASSLPGNYGYTF. CDR3 in DNA: TGTGCCAGCAGCCTGCCAGGGAACTATGGCTACACCTTC.

The chain joins TRBV15 to TRBJ1-1; TRBD1 matches 8 bases. V shed 3 bases and J 6 bases; nucleotides not matched to a gene: 6. Germline V CDR1 and CDR2: LNHNV, YYDKDF (reference sequence). The CDR3 spans 14 residues. The CDR3 region is CATSRTDRAAEAFF. For the CDR3, the DNA is TGTGCCACCAGCAGGACGGACAGGGCCGCTGAAGCTTTCTTT.

The genes are TRBV4-2 and TRBJ1-1; D is ambiguous. CDR1 and CDR2 from the germline V gene are LGHNA and YNFKEQ. V was shortened by 0 bases and J by 1 base, with 9 bases between the two germline ends. The CDR3 spans 15 residues. The CDR3 DNA sequence: TGTGCCAGCAGCCAAGACCTGGGCCCGAACACTGAAGCTTTCTTT. Its protein is CASSQDLGPNTEAFF.

The J gene is TRBJ2-2, the V gene TRBV28; 8 nucleotides line up with TRBD1. The V gene end was trimmed by 7 bases and the J gene end by 6 bases; junction bases not matched to a gene: 10. The germline CDR1 and CDR2 sequences are MDHEN and SYDVKM. The CDR3 contains 15 residues. As DNA, the CDR3 is TGTGCCAGCATAACCGGACAGGGAAACTCCGGGGAGCTGTTTTTT. It is translated as CASITGQGNSGELFF. The whole variable domain, remainder taken from reference TRBV28 and TRBJ2-2, is DVKVTQSSRYLVKRTGEKVFLECVQDMDHENMFWYRQDPGLGLRLIYFSYDVKMKEKGDIPEGYSVSREKKERFSLILESASTNQTSMYLCASITGQGNSGELFFGEGSRLTVL.

The chain has TRBV14 and TRBJ2-1, with 10 bases matching TRBD2. V lost 2 bases to trimming and J lost 3 bases; unmatched junction nucleotides: 1. Germline V gene data show CDR1 as SGHDN and CDR2 as FVKESK. The CDR3 sequence is 15 residues long. For the CDR3, the DNA is TGTGCCAGCAGCCAAATAGCGGGAGGCTACAATGAGCAGTTCTTC. The encoded protein is CASSQIAGGYNEQFF.

The chain couples TRBV7-2 to TRBJ1-2; D might be TRBD1 (5 bases). Trimming removed 2 bases from V and 7 bases from J, with 8 bases in between. Germline CDR1 and CDR2: SGHTA and FQGNSA. The CDR3 consists of 12 residues. Here the CDR3 reads CASSLRRGGYTF. CDR3 nucleotides: TGTGCCAGCAGCTTAAGGAGGGGTGGCTACACCTTC.

The CDR3 DNA sequence: TGTGCCAGCAGTTATTTCGGGAGCGGGAGACAAGAGACCCAGTACTTC. Protein product: CASSYFGSGRQETQYF. The chain carries TRBV6-5 and TRBJ2-5; 8 bases align to TRBD2. The CDR3 has 16 amino acids. Germline CDR1 reads MNHEY; CDR2 reads SVGAGI. V was pared by 3 bases and J by 2 bases, with 8 bases of the junction left unmatched.

The chain employs TRBV9 and TRBJ1-6; D gene unclear. The length of the CDR3 is 15 residues. Per germline, CDR1 SGDLS and CDR2 YYNGEE. The V end lost 0 bases, the J end lost 5 bases, and 9 bases lay between the germline ends. DNA for the CDR3: TGTGCCAGCAGCGTAGGAGGGAGCAATAATTCACCCCTCCACTTT. Its translation is CASSVGGSNNSPLHF. Complete variable domain (other parts from reference TRBV9 and TRBJ1-6): DSGVTQTPKHLITATGQRVTLRCSPRSGDLSVYWYQQSLDQGLQFLIQYYNGEERAKGNILERFSAQQFPDLHSELNLSSLELGDSALYFCASSVGGSNNSPLHFGNGTRLTVT.

The rearrangement links TRBV2 to TRBJ1-6; tentative D call: TRBD1 (5 bases). Germline V gene lookup returns CDR1 SNHLY and CDR2 FYNNEI. Trimming cost V 6 bases and J 8 bases, with 11 bases left between them. The CDR3 covers 13 residues. The CDR3 coding sequence is TGTGCCAGCAGGTTACGGGGGGATTCACCCCTCCACTTT. Its translation: CASRLRGDSPLHF.

This chain connects TRBV4-3 to TRBJ1-2, with D unclear. Germline CDR1 is LGHNA and CDR2 is YSLEER. The V end lost 0 bases, the J end lost 4 bases, and 12 bases lay between the germline ends. CDR3 size: 15 residues. The CDR3 nucleotides are TGCGCCAGCAGCCAAGAACAATGGAGCGGCTATGGCTACACCTTC. Residues: CASSQEQWSGYGYTF.

The chain couples TRBV5-6 to TRBJ1-5; no firm D call. The CDR3 spans 16 residues. Trimming took 5 bases from V and 5 from J, leaving 20 bases between them. Germline values: CDR1 SGHDT, CDR2 YYEEEE. CDR3 in DNA: TGTGCCAGCAGTCCTTCAGGTACCTTGTCCGATCAGCCCCAGCATTTT. Its translation is CASSPSGTLSDQPQHF. Full variable domain (remainder filled in from reference TRBV5-6 and TRBJ1-5): DAGVTQSPTHLIKTRGQQVTLRCSPKSGHDTVSWYQQALGQGPQFIFQYYEEEERQRGNFPDRFSGHQFPNYSSELNVNALLLGDSALYLCASSPSGTLSDQPQHFGDGTRLSIL.